This is a list of T cell receptor beta chains from one sample in a study of blood T cell repertoires in COVID-19. The repertoire was sequenced with immunoSEQ multiplex PCR; TCRdb's copy has only in-frame clones and lacks some. This table has 110,000 or so clones, 60% to 85% appearing once. Sequenced sample: peripheral blood. These receptors were collected from a man in his 70s with acute or convalescent COVID-19. The CDR3 runs from the conserved cysteine through the conserved F or W. A D gene is named only where the DNA matches it firmly. Only some rows state a clone size, as once, few, many or a class for expanded clones.

j_call clone_size d_call v_call cdr3_nt cdr3_aa
TRBJ2-6 - TRBD1 TRBV19 TGTGCCAGTAGTATGAGAACAGGGGGCTCTGGGGCCAACGTCCTGACTTTC CASSMRTGGSGANVLTF
TRBJ2-6 - TRBD1 TRBV2 TGTGCCAGTATCCGGGACAGGGGAGAATCTGGGGCCAACGTCCTGACTTTC CASIRDRGESGANVLTF
TRBJ2-5 - - TRBV6-5 TGTGCCAGCAGCGTCACAACAGGGGCGGGGGAGACCCAGTACTTC CASSVTTGAGETQYF
TRBJ2-2 - - TRBV7-8 TGTGCCAGCAGCTCGACCGGGGAGCTGTTTTTT CASSSTGELFF
TRBJ1-4 - - TRBV28 TGTGCCAGCTGCCTCGAGGGCACTAATGAAAAACTGTTTTTT CASCLEGTNEKLFF
TRBJ1-2 - - TRBV6-6 TGTGCCAGCAGTTACTCCCAACAGGGAGGGGGCTACACCTTC CASSYSQQGGGYTF
TRBJ2-1 - - TRBV7-9 TGTGCCAGCAGCTTTAGTTGGGGGGACTACAATGAGCAGTTCTTC CASSFSWGDYNEQFF
TRBJ1-4 - - TRBV7-9 TGTGCCAGCACCGAGGGGGACCTTAATGAAAAACTGTTTTTT CASTEGDLNEKLFF
TRBJ1-2 - - TRBV10-1 TGCGCCAGCAGTGAGCTCGGACAGTTTAATGGTGGCTACACCTTC CASSELGQFNGGYTF
TRBJ1-4 - TRBD1 TRBV9 TGTGCCAGCAGCGCCCTCCAGGGGGACGAAAAACTGTTTTTT CASSALQGDEKLFF
TRBJ2-2 - - TRBV2 TGTGCCAGCTCCCTGGGGCCTAAAACCGGGGAGCTGTTTTTT CASSLGPKTGELFF
TRBJ2-2 few - TRBV6-2/TRBV6-3 TGTGCCAGCAGTTACCACGGACAATCCCTGGGCACCGGGGAGCTGTTTTTT CASSYHGQSLGTGELFF
TRBJ2-7 - TRBD2 TRBV5-1 TGCGCCAGCCAACCAGAACCCGGGACTAGCCGGTCGCAGTACTTC CASQPEPGTSRSQYF
TRBJ1-5 - TRBD1 TRBV7-8 TGTGCCAGCAGCTTCTCCCCCTTTTACGGACAGGAAGGTCAGCCCCAGCATTTT CASSFSPFYGQEGQPQHF
TRBJ1-3 few - TRBV6-5 TGTGGGTCGGGGGTGTTAAGTAGGAGAAACACCATATATTTT CGSGVLSRRNTIYF
TRBJ1-5 - TRBD1 TRBV3-1/TRBV3-2 TGTGCCAGCAGTCCCGGGACAGGGGATCAGCCCCAGCATTTT CASSPGTGDQPQHF
TRBJ1-2 - - TRBV2 TGTGCCAGCAGTGGACAGCCCTTTAACTATGGCTACACCTTC CASSGQPFNYGYTF
TRBJ1-6 - TRBD1 TRBV2 TGTGCCGGGGGGACAGACTATAATTCACCCCTCCACTTT CAGGTDYNSPLHF
TRBJ1-1 - - TRBV7-9 TGTGCCAGCAGCTTAGGCAGGGCAATGAACACTGAAGCTTTCTTT CASSLGRAMNTEAFF
TRBJ1-6 once TRBD1 TRBV4-1 TGCGCCAGCAGCCAACGCCGGGACAGCAATAATTCACCCCTCCACTTT CASSQRRDSNNSPLHF
TRBJ2-6 - - TRBV27 TGTGCCAGCAGTCGACAGGTACCCTCTGGGGCCAACGTCCTGACTTTC CASSRQVPSGANVLTF
TRBJ2-7 - TRBD2 TRBV6-6 TGTGCCAGCAGTTACTTCAGCGGGAGTAGTTACGAGCAGTACTTC CASSYFSGSSYEQYF
TRBJ1-3 - - TRBV7-9 TGTGCCAGCAGCTCCGGGAGCTCTGGAAACACCATATATTTT CASSSGSSGNTIYF
TRBJ1-4 - - TRBV5-1 TGCGCCAGCAGCTTGTCTTCCCCGTCTAATGAAAAACTGTTTTTT CASSLSSPSNEKLFF